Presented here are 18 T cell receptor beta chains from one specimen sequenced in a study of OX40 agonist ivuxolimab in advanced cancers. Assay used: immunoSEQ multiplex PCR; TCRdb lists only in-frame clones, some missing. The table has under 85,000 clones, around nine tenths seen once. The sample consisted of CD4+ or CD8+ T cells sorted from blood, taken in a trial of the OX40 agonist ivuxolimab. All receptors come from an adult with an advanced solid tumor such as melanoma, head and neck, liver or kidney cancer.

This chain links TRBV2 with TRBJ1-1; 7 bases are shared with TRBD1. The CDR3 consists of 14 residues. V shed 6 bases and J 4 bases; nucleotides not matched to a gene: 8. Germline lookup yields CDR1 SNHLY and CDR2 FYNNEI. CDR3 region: CASRDRLGGTEAFF. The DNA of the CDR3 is TGTGCCAGCAGGGACAGGTTGGGGGGCACTGAAGCTTTCTTT.

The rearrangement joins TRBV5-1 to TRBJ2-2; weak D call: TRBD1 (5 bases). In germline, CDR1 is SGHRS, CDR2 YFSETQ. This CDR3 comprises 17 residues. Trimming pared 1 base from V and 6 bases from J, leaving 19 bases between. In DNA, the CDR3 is TGCGCCAGCAGCTTGTCATCTGGGGCATCGTCATCCGGGGAGCTGTTTTTT. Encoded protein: CASSLSSGASSSGELFF.

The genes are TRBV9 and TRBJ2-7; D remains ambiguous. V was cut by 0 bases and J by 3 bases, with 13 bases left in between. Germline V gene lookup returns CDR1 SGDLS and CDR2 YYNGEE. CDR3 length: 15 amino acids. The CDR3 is CASSVGVKESYEQYF. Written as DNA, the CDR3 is TGTGCCAGCAGCGTAGGGGTGAAGGAGAGCTACGAGCAGTACTTC.

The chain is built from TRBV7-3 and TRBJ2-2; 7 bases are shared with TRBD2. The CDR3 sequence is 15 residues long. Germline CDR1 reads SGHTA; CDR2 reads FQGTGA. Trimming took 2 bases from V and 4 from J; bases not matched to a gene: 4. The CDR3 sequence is CASSLEGGSTGELFF. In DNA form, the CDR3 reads TGTGCCAGCAGCTTAGAAGGCGGGAGCACCGGGGAGCTGTTTTTT.

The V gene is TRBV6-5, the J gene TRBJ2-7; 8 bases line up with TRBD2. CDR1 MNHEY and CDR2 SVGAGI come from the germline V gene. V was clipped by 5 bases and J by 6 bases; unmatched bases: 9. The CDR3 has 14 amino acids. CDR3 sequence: CASSRLGRAGEQYF. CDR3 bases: TGTGCCAGCAGTCGCCTCGGGAGGGCCGGCGAGCAGTACTTC.

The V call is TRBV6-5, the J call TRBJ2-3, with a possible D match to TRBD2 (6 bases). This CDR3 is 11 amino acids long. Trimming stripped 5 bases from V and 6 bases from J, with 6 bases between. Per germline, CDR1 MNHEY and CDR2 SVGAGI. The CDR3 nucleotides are TGTGCCAGCAGTCGGGAGGATACGCAGTATTTT. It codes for CASSREDTQYF.

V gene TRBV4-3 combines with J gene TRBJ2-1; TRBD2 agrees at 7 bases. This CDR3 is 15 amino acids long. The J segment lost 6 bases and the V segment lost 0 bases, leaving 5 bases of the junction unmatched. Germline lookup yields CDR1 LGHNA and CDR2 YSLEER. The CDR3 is CASSQDGTTFNEQFF. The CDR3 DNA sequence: TGCGCCAGCAGCCAAGACGGGACTACCTTCAATGAGCAGTTCTTC.

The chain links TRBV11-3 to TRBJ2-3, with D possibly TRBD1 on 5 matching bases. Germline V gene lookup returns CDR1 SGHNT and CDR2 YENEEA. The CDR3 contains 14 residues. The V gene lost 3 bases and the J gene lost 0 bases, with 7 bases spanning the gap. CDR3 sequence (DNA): TGTGCCAGCAGCTTGACAGCTAGCACAGATACGCAGTATTTT. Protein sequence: CASSLTASTDTQYF.

The CDR3 protein is CATLAGADNEQFF. The DNA of the CDR3 is TGTGCCACTTTAGCGGGGGCCGACAATGAGCAGTTCTTC. The chain employs TRBV10-3 and TRBJ2-1, with 9 bases identical to TRBD2. The germline CDR1 and CDR2 sequences are ENHRY and SYGVKD. The CDR3 runs 13 residues. The trim removed 10 bases at V and 5 bases at J, leaving 6 bases unmatched.

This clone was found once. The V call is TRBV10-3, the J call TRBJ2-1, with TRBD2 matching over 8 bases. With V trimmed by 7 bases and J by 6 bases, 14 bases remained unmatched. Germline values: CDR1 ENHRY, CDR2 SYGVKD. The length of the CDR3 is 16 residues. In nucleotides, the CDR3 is TGTGCCATCACCACCCCTTCCGGGGGGGGGCGCAATGAGCAGTTCTTC. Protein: CAITTPSGGGRNEQFF.

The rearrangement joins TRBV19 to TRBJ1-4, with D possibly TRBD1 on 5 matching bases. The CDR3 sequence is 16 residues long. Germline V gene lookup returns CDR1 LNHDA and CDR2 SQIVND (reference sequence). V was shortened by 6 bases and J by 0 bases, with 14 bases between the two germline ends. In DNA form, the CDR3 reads TGTGCCAGTAGCCACCTGGGGGTAGCAACTAATGAAAAACTGTTTTTT. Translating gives CASSHLGVATNEKLFF. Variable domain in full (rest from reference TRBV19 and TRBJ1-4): DGGITQSPKYLFRKEGQNVTLSCEQNLNHDAMYWYRQDPGQGLRLIYYSQIVNDFQKGDIAEGYSVSREKKESFPLTVTSAQKNPTAFYLCASSHLGVATNEKLFFGSGTQLSVL.

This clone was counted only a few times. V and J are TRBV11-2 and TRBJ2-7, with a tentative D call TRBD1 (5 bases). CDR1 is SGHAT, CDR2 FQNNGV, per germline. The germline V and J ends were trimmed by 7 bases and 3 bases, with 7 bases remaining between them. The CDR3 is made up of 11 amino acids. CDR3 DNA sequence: TGTGCCAGCATGGACATCTACGAGCAGTACGTC. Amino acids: CASMDIYEQYV.

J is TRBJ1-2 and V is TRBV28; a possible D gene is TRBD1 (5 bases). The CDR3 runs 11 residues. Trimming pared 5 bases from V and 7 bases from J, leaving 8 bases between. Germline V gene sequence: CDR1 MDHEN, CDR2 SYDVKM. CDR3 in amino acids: CASSADSGYTF. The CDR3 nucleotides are TGTGCCAGCAGTGCTGACAGTGGCTACACCTTC.

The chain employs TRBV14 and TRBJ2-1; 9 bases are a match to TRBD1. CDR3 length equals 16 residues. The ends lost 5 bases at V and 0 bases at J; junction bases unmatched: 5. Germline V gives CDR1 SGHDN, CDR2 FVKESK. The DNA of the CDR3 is TGTGCCAGCAGCGATCCGGGACAGGGCTCCTACAATGAGCAGTTCTTC. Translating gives CASSDPGQGSYNEQFF. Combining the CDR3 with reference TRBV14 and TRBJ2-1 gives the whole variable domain EAGVTQFPSHSVIEKGQTVTLRCDPISGHDNLYWYRRVMGKEIKFLLHFVKESKQDESGMPNNRFLAERTGGTYSTLKVQPAELEDSGVYFCASSDPGQGSYNEQFFGPGTRLTVL.

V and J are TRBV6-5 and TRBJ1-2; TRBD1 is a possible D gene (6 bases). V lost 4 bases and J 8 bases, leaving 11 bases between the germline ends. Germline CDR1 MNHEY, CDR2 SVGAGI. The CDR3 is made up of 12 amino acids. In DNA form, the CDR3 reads TGTGCCAGCAGTTCCGTAAGGGGGGGCTACACCTTC. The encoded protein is CASSSVRGGYTF.

This CDR3 is CASSPETGPGELFF. Here the CDR3 DNA reads TGTGCCAGCTCACCAGAGACAGGGCCCGGGGAGCTGTTTTTT. The chain has TRBV18 and TRBJ2-2; TRBD1 matches at 7 bases. CDR1 is KGHSH, CDR2 LQKENI, per germline. CDR3 length: 14 amino acids. The trim removed 2 bases at V and 6 bases at J, leaving 3 bases unmatched.

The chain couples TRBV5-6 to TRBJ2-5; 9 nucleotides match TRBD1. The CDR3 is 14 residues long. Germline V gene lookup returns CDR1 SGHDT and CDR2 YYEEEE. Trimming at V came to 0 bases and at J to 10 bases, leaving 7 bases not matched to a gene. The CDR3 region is CASSLDRGRWNQYF. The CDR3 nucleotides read TGTGCCAGCAGCTTGGACAGGGGGCGCTGGAACCAGTACTTC.

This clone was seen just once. The CDR3 sequence: CASSLVGVGEQFF. The CDR3 DNA reads TGTGCCAGCAGCTTAGTGGGGGTAGGAGAGCAGTTCTTC. J is TRBJ2-1 and V is TRBV11-2, with D possibly called TRBD1 or TRBD2 (5 bases each). Per germline, CDR1 SGHAT and CDR2 FQNNGV. The CDR3 totals 13 residues. Trimming removed 1 base at V and 10 bases at J, with 11 bases between.